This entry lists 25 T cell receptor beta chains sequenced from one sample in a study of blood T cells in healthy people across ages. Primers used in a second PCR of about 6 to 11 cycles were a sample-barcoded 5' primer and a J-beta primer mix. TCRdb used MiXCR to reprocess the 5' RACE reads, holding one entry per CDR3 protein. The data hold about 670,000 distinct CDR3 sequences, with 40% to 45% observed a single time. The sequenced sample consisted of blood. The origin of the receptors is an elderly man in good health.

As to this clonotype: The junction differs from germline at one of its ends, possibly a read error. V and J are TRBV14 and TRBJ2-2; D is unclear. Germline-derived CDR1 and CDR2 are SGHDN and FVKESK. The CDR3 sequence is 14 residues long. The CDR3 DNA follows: TGTGTCAGCCATGGACCGATAAACACCGGGGAGCTGTTTTTT. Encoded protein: CVSHGPINTGELFF.

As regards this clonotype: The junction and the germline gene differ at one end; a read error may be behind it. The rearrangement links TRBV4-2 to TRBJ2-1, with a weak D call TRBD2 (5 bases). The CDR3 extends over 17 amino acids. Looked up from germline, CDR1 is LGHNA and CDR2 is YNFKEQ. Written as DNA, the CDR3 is TGTACCAGCAGCCAAGATGGAGGACGGGGATACTACAATGAGCAGTTCTTC. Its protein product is CTSSQDGGRGYYNEQFF.

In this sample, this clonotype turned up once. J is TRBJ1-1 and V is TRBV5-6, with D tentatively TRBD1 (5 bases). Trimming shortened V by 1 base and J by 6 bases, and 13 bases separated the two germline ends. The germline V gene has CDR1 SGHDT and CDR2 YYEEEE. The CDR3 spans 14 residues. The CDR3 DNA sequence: TGTGCCAGCAGCTTGTTTGGGGCATTTCCTGAAGCTTTCTTT. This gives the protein CASSLFGAFPEAFF.

CDR3 DNA: TGTGCCAGCAGCTTAGCGAGCAGACGGCCGAGGGAGCAGTACTTC. Its protein product is CASSLASRRPREQYF. The chain joins TRBV7-2 to TRBJ2-5; D perhaps matches TRBD2 (5 bases). V lost 0 bases and J 11 bases, leaving 19 bases between the germline ends. In germline, CDR1 is SGHTA, CDR2 FQGNSA. CDR3 length: 15 residues.

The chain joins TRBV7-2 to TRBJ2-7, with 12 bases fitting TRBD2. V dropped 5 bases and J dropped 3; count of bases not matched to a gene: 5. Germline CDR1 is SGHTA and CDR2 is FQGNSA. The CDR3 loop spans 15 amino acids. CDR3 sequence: CASSPGLAGYYEQYF. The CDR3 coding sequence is TGTGCCAGCAGCCCGGGACTAGCGGGCTACTACGAGCAGTACTTC.

The CDR3 DNA follows: TGTGCTAGTGGTCCCTCAGGACGGGGAGCGAACAATGAGCAGTTCTTC. As protein: CASGPSGRGANNEQFF. The V call is TRBV12-5, the J call TRBJ2-1; maybe TRBD2 (5 bases). The CDR3 contains 16 residues. Germline V gene lookup returns CDR1 LGHNT and CDR2 FRNRAP. V was trimmed by 5 bases and J by 5 bases, leaving 19 bases between them. Using reference TRBV12-5 and TRBJ2-1 for the parts outside the CDR3, the full variable domain is DARVTQTPRHKVTEMGQEVTMRCQPILGHNTVFWYRQTMMQGLELLAYFRNRAPLDDSGMPKDRFSAEMPDATLATLKIQPSEPRDSAVYFCASGPSGRGANNEQFFGPGTRLTVL.

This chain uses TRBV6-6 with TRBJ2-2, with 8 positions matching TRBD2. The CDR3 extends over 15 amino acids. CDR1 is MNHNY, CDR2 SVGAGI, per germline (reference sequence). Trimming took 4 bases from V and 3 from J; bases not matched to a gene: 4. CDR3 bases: TGTGCCAGCAGTTCTACGCGGGGGGACACCGGGGAGCTGTTTTTT. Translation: CASSSTRGDTGELFF.

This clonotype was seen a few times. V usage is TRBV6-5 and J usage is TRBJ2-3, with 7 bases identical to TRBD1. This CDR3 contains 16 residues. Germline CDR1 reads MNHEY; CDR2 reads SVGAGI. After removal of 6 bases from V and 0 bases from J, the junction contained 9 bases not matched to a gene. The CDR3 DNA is TGTGCCAGCAGGCCCGGACAGGCGACTAGCACAGATACGCAGTATTTT. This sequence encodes CASRPGQATSTDTQYF.

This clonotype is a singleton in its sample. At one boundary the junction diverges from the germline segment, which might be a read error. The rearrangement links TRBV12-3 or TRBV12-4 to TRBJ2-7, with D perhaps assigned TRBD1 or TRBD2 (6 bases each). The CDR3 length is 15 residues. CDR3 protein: CASLAGGLPPYKQYF. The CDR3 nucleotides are TGTGCCAGCCTGGCCGGGGGCCTCCCCCCCTACAAGCAGTACTTC.

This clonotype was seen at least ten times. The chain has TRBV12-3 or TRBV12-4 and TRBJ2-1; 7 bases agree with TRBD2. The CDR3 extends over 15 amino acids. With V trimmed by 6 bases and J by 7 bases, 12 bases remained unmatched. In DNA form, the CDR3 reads TGTGCCAGCAGAGCCGGGACTAATTTGCGTAATGAGCAGTTCTTC. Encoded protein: CASRAGTNLRNEQFF.

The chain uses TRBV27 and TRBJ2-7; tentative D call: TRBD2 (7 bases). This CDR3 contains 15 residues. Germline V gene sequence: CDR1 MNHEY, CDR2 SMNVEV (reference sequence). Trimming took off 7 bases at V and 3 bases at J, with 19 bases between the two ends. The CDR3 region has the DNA TGTGCCAGCACCTCGGGGGGCGGAGGGATCTACGAGCAGTACTTC. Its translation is CASTSGGGGIYEQYF.

For the CDR3, the DNA is TGTGCCAGCAGCCTATCACAGGGTTCTGAGCAGTTCTTC. It specifies CASSLSQGSEQFF. The chain joins TRBV11-3 to TRBJ2-1, with D perhaps TRBD1 (6 bases). Trimming pared 5 bases from V and 9 bases from J, leaving 14 bases between. This CDR3 contains 13 residues. The V gene's germline CDR1 is SGHNT and CDR2 YENEEA.

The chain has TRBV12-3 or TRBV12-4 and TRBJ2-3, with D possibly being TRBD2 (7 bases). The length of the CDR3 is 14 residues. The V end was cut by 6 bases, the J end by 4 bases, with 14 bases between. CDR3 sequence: CASRTGGPPDTQYF. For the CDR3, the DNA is TGTGCCAGCAGGACGGGGGGCCCCCCAGATACGCAGTATTTT.

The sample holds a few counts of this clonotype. CDR3 sequence reads: CASRTRGLGEAFF. The CDR3 DNA reads as TGTGCCAGCAGGACCCGGGGGCTTGGTGAAGCTTTCTTT. J is TRBJ1-1 and V is TRBV6-5; D is possibly TRBD1 (6 bases). Trimming pared 6 bases from V and 7 bases from J, leaving 15 bases between. Germline CDR1 MNHEY, CDR2 SVGAGI. The CDR3 is 13 amino acids.

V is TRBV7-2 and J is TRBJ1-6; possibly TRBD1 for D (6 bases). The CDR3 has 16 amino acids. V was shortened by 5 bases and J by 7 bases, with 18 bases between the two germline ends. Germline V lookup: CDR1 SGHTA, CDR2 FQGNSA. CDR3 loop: CASSLPSQGVNSPLHF. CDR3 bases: TGTGCCAGCAGCCTCCCTTCACAGGGTGTCAATTCACCCCTCCACTTT.

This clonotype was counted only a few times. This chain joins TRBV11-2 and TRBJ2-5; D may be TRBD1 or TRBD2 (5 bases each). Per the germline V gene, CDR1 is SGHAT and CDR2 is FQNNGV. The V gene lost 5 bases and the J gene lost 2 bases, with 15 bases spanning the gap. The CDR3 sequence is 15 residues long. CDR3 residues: CASSPNEGRQETQYF. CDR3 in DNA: TGTGCCAGCAGCCCGAACGAGGGGCGGCAAGAGACCCAGTACTTC.

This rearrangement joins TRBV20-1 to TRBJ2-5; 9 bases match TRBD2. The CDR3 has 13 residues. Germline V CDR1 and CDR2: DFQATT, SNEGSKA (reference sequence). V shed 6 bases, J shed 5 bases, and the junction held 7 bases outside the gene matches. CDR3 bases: TGCAGTGCCCGGGGCGGGGGGGCTGAGACCCAGTACTTC. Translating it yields CSARGGGAETQYF.

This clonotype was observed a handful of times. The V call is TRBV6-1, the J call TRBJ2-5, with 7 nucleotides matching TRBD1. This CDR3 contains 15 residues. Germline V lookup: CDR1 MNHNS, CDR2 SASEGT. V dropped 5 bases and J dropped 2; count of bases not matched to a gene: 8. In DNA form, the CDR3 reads TGTGCCAGCAGTTCCGGACAGGTGGGGCAAGAGACCCAGTACTTC. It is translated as CASSSGQVGQETQYF.

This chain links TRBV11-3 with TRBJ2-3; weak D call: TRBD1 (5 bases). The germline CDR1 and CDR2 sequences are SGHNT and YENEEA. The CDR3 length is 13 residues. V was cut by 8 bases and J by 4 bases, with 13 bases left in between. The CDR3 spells CASGAQGSDTQYF. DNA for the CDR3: TGTGCCAGCGGGGCACAAGGATCAGATACGCAGTATTTT.

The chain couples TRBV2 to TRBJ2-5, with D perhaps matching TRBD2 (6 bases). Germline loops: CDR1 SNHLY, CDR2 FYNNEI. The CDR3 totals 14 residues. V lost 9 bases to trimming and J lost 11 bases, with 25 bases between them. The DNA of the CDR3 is TGTGCCAGTCGTCGGGGACTCGGCTACAATGAGCAGTACTTC. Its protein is CASRRGLGYNEQYF.

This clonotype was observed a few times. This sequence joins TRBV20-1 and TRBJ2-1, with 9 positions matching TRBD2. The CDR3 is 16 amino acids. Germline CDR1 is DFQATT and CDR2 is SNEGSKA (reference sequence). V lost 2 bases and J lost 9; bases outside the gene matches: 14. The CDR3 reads CSARTVAGARIGEQFF. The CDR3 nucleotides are TGCAGTGCTAGAACAGTAGCGGGGGCTCGCATCGGTGAGCAGTTCTTC.

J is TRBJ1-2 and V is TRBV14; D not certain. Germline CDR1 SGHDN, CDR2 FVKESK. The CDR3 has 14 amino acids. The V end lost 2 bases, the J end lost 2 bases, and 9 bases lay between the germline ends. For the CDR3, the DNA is TGTGCCAGCAGCCAAATGGGTACGAACTATGGCTACACCTTC. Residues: CASSQMGTNYGYTF.

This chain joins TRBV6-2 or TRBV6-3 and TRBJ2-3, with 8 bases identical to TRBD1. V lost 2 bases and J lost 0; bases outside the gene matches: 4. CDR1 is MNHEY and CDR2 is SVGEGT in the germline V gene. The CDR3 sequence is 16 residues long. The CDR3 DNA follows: TGTGCCAGCAGTTACGAGGACAGGGAAAGCACAGATACGCAGTATTTT. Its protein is CASSYEDRESTDTQYF.

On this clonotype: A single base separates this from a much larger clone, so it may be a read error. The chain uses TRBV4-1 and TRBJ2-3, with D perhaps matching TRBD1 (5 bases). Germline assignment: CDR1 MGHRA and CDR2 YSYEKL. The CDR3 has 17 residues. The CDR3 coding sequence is TGCGCCAGCAGCCAAGATGCGCGACACTACGGCACAGGTACGCAGTATTTT. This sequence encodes CASSQDARHYGTGTQYF.

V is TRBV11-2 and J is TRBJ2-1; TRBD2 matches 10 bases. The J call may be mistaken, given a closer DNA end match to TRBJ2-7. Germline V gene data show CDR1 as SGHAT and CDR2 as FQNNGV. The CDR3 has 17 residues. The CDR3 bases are TGTGCCAGCAGCTCGACACGGACTAGCGGTTCCTACAATGAGCAGTACTTC. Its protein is CASSSTRTSGSYNEQYF.